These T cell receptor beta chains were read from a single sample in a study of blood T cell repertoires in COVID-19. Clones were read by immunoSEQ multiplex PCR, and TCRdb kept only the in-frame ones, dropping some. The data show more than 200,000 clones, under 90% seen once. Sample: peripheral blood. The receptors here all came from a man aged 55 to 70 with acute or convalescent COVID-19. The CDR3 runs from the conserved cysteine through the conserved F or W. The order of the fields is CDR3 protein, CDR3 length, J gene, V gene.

CDR3: CASRPPSGGELFF; length: 13; J: TRBJ2-2; V: TRBV6-4
CDR3: CASSFGLARGDTQYF; length: 15; J: TRBJ2-3; V: TRBV18
CDR3: CASSRQSTDTQYF; length: 13; J: TRBJ2-3; V: TRBV28
CDR3: CASSLGLTSGNNEQFF; length: 16; J: TRBJ2-1; V: TRBV7-8
CDR3: CASSYSGGNYEQYF; length: 14; J: TRBJ2-7; V: TRBV6-5
CDR3: CASSLGTGFEKLFF; length: 14; J: TRBJ1-4; V: TRBV7-9
CDR3: CASSSGQGVSYGYTF; length: 15; J: TRBJ1-2; V: TRBV5-1
CDR3: CASSLETESSPLHF; length: 14; J: TRBJ1-6; V: TRBV7-9
CDR3: CASSLDPGTSGGNNEQFF; length: 18; J: TRBJ2-1; V: TRBV11-2
CDR3: CASSLRQGNGYTF; length: 13; J: TRBJ1-2; V: TRBV5-4
CDR3: CASSLETPPTYEQYF; length: 15; J: TRBJ2-7; V: TRBV5-1
CDR3: CASRGQGNTEAFF; length: 13; J: TRBJ1-1; V: TRBV9
CDR3: CASRSGQVGSYEQYF; length: 15; J: TRBJ2-7; V: TRBV27
CDR3: CASRPSHGSNYGYTF; length: 15; J: TRBJ1-2; V: TRBV19
CDR3: CASSKDSRGAYEQYF; length: 15; J: TRBJ2-7; V: TRBV19
CDR3: CASSASPFFNEQFF; length: 14; J: TRBJ2-1; V: TRBV6-4
CDR3: CASSPGGLAGGPRTDTQYF; length: 19; J: TRBJ2-3; V: TRBV5-1
CDR3: CASSLAPSLTSTDTQYF; length: 17; J: TRBJ2-3; V: TRBV7-2
CDR3: CASRLSATDTQYF; length: 13; J: TRBJ2-3; V: TRBV12-3/TRBV12-4
CDR3: CASSLRQGQGITYEQYF; length: 17; J: TRBJ2-7; V: TRBV11-2
CDR3: CASSQSTGPNTGELFF; length: 16; J: TRBJ2-2; V: TRBV23-1
CDR3: CSVSPGQGYAFF; length: 12; J: TRBJ1-1; V: TRBV29-1
CDR3: CASRRLAGAGSTGELFF; length: 17; J: TRBJ2-2; V: TRBV19
CDR3: CSVEDGTTEAFF; length: 12; J: TRBJ1-1; V: TRBV29-1